This T cell receptor (beta chain) derives from a study of response to subunit inactivated influenza vaccine. The J segment lost 5 bases and the V segment lost 2 bases, leaving 5 bases of the junction unmatched. Germline CDR1 MNHEY, CDR2 SVGEGT. The CDR3 has 15 amino acids. Points from the study as a whole: There was a suggestion from the authors that each seasonal influenza vaccination recruits few new T cells.

In its sample, this clonotype was seen a few times. Its matching antigen is unknown. TCRdb reprocessed the RT-PCR reads with MiXCR, giving one entry per CDR3 protein. Among some 500,000 distinct CDR3 sequences listed, 13% were seen once. The rearrangement uses TRBV6-2 or TRBV6-3 and TRBJ2-1; 8 bases match TRBD1. The sequence was obtained from a man aged 50 to 59 who received an inactivated influenza vaccine. Here the sequenced sample was PBMCs from blood, taken around seven weeks after vaccination. As DNA, the CDR3 is TGTGCCAGCAGTTACGACAGGACAGGGCACAATGAGCAGTTCTTC. This encodes CASSYDRTGHNEQFF.